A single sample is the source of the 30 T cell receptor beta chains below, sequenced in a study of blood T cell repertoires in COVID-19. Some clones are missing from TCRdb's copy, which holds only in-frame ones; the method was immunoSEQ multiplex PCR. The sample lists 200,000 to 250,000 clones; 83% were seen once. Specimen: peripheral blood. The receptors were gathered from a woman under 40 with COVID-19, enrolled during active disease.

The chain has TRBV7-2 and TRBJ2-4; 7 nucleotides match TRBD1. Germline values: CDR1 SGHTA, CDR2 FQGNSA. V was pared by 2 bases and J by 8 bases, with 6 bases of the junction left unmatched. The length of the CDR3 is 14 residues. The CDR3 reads CASSLQGVEDIQYF. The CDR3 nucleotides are TGTGCCAGCAGCTTACAGGGGGTGGAGGACATTCAGTACTTC.

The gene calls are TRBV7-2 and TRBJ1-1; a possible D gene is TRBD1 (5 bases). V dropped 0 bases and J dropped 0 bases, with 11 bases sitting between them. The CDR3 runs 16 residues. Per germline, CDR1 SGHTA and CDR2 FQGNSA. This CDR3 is CASSLAVRQLNTEAFF. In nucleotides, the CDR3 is TGTGCCAGCAGCTTAGCCGTACGACAGCTGAACACTGAAGCTTTCTTT.

CDR3 bases: TGTGCCAGCAGCGAAGACAGGGGTAATGGCTACACCTTC. Residues: CASSEDRGNGYTF. The chain links TRBV5-4 to TRBJ1-2; 8 bases align to TRBD1. The junction had 5 bases not matched to a gene; V was cut back by 4 bases and J by 6 bases. Germline CDR1 and CDR2: SGHNT and YYREEE (reference sequence). The CDR3 length is 13 residues.

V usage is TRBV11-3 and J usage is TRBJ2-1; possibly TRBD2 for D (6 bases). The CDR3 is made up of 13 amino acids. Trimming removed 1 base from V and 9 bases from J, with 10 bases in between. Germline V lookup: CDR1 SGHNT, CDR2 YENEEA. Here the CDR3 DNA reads TGTGCCAGCAGCTTAGGGGGAGGATTTGAGCAGTTCTTC. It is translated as CASSLGGGFEQFF.

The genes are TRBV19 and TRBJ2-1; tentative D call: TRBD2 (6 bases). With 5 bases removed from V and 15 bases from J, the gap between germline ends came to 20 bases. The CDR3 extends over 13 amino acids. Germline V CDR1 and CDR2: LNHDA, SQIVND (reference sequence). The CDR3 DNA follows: TGTGCCAGTAGTTTCCGAATGACGGGACTCCTGTTCTTC. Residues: CASSFRMTGLLFF.

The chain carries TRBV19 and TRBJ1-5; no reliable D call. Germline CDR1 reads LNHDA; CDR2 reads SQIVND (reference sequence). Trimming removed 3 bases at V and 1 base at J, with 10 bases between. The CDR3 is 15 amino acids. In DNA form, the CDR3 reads TGTGCCAGTAGTATGGGTCGGGGAAGCAATCAGCCCCAGCATTTT. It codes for CASSMGRGSNQPQHF.

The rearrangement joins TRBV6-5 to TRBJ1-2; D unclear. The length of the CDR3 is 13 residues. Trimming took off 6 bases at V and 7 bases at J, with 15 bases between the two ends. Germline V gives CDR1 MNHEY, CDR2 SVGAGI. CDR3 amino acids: CASSTIGRRGYTF. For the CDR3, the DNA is TGTGCCAGCAGCACGATTGGGCGTCGTGGCTACACCTTC.

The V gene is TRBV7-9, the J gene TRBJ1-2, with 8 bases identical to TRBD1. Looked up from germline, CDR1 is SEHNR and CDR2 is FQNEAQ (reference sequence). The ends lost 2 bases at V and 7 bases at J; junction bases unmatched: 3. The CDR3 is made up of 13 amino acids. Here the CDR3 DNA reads TGTGCCAGCAGCTTACAGGGGGCGACTGGCTACACCTTC. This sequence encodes CASSLQGATGYTF.

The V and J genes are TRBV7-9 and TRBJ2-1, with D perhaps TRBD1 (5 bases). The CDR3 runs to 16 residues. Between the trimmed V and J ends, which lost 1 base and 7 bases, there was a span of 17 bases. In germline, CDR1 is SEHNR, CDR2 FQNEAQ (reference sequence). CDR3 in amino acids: CASSLVAGIGRNEQFF. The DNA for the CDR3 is TGTGCCAGCAGCTTAGTGGCAGGGATAGGACGAAATGAGCAGTTCTTC. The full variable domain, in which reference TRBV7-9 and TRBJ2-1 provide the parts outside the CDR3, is DTGVSQNPRHKITKRGQNVTFRCDPISEHNRLYWYRQTLGQGPEFLTYFQNEAQLEKSRLLSDRFSAERPKGSFSTLEIQRTEQGDSAMYLCASSLVAGIGRNEQFFGPGTRLTVL.

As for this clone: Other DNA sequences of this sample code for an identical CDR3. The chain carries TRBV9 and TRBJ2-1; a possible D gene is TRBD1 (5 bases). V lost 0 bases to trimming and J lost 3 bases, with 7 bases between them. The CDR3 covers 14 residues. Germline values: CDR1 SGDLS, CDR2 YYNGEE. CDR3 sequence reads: CASSVDQGYNEQFF. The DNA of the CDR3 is TGTGCCAGCAGCGTAGATCAGGGCTACAATGAGCAGTTCTTC.

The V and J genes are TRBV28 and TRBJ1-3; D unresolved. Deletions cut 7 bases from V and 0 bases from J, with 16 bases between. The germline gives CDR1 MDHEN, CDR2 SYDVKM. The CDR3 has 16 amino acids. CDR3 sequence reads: CASTWGGASSGNTIYF. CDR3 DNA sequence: TGTGCCAGCACCTGGGGAGGCGCCAGCTCTGGAAACACCATATATTTT.

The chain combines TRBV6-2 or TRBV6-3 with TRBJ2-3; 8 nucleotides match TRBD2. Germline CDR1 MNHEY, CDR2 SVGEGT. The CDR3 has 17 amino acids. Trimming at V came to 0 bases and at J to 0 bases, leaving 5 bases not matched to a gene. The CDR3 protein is CASSYSPSGGSTDTQYF. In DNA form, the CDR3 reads TGTGCCAGCAGTTACTCGCCGAGCGGGGGTAGCACAGATACGCAGTATTTT.

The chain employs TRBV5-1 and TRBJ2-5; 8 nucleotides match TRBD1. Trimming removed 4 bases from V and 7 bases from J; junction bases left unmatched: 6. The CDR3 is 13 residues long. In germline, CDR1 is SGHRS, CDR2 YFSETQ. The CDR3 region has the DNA TGCGCCAGCAGCCGGGACAGGCCGGGGACCCAGTACTTC. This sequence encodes CASSRDRPGTQYF.

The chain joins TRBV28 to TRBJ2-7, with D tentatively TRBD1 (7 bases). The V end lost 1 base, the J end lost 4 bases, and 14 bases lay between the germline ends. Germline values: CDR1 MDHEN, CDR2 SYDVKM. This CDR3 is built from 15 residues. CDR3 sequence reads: CASSLSPTGRYEQYF. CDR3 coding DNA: TGTGCCAGCAGTTTATCCCCGACAGGGAGGTACGAGCAGTACTTC.

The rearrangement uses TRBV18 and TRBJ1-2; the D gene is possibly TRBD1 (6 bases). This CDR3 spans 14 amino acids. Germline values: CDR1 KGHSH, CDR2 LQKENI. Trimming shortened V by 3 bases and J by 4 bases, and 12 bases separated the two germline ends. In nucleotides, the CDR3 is TGTGCCAGCTCACCGGGGGACAACTTCTATGGCTACACCTTC. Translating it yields CASSPGDNFYGYTF.

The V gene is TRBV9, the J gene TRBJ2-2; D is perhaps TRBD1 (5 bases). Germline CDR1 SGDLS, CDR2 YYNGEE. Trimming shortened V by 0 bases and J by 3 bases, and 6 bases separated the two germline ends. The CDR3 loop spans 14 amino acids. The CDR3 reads CASSVVQDTGELFF. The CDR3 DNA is TGTGCCAGCAGCGTAGTACAGGACACCGGGGAGCTGTTTTTT.

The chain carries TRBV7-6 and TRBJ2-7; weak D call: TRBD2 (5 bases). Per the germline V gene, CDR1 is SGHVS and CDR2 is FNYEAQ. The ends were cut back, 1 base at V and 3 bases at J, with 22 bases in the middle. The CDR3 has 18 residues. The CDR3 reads CASSLETRDSWRNYEQYF. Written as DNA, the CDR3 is TGTGCCAGCAGCTTAGAGACCAGAGACTCCTGGAGGAACTACGAGCAGTACTTC. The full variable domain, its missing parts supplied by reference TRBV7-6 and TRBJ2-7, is GAGVSQSPRYKVTKRGQDVALRCDPISGHVSLYWYRQALGQGPEFLTYFNYEAQQDKSGLPNDRFSAERPEGSISTLTIQRTEQRDSAMYRCASSLETRDSWRNYEQYFGPGTRLTVT.

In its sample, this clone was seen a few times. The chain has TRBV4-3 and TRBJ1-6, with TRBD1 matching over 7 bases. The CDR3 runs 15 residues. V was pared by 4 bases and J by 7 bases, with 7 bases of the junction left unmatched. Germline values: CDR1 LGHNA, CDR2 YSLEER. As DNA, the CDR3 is TGCGCCAGCAGCCCGAGAGGGACAGAGAATTCACCCCTCCACTTT. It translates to CASSPRGTENSPLHF.

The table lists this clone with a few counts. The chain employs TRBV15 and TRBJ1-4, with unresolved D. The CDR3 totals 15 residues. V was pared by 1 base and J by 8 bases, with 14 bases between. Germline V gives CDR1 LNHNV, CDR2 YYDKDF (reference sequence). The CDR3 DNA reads TGTGCCACCAGCAGAGCCATCTCTGCCACAGAAAAACTGTTTTTT. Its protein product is CATSRAISATEKLFF. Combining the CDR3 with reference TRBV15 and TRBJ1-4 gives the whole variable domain DAMVIQNPRYQVTQFGKPVTLSCSQTLNHNVMYWYQQKSSQAPKLLFHYYDKDFNNEADTPDNFQSRRPNTSFCFLDIRSPGLGDTAMYLCATSRAISATEKLFFGSGTQLSVL.

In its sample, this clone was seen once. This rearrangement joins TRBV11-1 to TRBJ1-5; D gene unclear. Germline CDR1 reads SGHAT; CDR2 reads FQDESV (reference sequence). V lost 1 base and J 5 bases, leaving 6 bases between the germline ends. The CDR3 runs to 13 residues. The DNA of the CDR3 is TGTGCCAGCAGCTTAGGTCAGGATCAGCCCCAGCATTTT. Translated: CASSLGQDQPQHF.

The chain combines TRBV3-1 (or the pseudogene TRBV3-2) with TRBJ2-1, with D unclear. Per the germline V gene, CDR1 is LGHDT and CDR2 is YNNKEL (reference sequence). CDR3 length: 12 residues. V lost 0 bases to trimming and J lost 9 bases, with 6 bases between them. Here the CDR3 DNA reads TGTGCCAGCAGCCAAGAATTCGGTGAGCAGTTCTTC. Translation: CASSQEFGEQFF.

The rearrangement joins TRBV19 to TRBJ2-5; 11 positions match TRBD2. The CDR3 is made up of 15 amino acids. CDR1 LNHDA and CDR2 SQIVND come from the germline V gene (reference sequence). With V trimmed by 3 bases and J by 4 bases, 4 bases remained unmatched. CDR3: CASSISSGGLETQYF. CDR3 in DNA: TGTGCCAGTAGTATTTCTAGCGGGGGGTTAGAGACCCAGTACTTC.

The CDR3 DNA follows: TGTGCCAGCAGCTCATGGAGGGGGACAGGGCACACCGGGGAGCTGTTTTTT. Protein product: CASSSWRGTGHTGELFF. The chain joins TRBV5-4 to TRBJ2-2, with 9 bases fitting TRBD1. This CDR3 region has 17 residues. CDR1 SGHNT and CDR2 YYREEE come from the germline V gene (reference sequence). The V gene end was trimmed by 3 bases and the J gene end by 3 bases; junction bases not matched to a gene: 9.

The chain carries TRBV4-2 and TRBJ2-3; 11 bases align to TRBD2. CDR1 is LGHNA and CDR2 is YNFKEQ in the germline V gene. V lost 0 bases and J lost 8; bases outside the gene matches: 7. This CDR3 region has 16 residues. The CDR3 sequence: CASSQEGGTSGPTQYF. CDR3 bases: TGTGCCAGCAGCCAAGAGGGGGGGACTAGCGGTCCTACGCAGTATTTT.

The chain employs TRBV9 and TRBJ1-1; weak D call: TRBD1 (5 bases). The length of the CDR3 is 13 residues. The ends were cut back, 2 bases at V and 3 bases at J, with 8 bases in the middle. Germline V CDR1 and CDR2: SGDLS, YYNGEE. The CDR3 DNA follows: TGTGCCAGCAGCGTCTTAGGGGACACTGAAGCTTTCTTT. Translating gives CASSVLGDTEAFF.

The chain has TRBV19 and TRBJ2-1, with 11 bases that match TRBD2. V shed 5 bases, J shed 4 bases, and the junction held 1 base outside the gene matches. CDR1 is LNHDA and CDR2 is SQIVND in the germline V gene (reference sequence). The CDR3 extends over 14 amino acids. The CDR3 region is CASSLAGGYNEQFF. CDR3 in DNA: TGTGCCAGTAGTCTAGCGGGAGGTTACAATGAGCAGTTCTTC. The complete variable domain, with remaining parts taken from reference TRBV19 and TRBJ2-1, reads DGGITQSPKYLFRKEGQNVTLSCEQNLNHDAMYWYRQDPGQGLRLIYYSQIVNDFQKGDIAEGYSVSREKKESFPLTVTSAQKNPTAFYLCASSLAGGYNEQFFGPGTRLTVL.

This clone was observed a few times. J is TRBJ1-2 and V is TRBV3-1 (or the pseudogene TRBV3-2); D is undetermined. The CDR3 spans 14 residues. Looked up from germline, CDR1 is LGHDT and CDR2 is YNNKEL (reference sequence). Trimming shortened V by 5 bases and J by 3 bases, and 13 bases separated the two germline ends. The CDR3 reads CASSWRSVDYGYTF. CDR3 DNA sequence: TGTGCCAGCAGCTGGAGATCGGTGGACTATGGCTACACCTTC.

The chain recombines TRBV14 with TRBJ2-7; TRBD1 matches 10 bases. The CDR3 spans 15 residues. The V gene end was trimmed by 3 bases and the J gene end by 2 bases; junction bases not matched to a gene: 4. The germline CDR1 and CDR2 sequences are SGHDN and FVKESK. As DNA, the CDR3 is TGTGCCAGCAGCCAGAGACAGGGGGCCGCCTACGAGCAGTACTTC. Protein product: CASSQRQGAAYEQYF.

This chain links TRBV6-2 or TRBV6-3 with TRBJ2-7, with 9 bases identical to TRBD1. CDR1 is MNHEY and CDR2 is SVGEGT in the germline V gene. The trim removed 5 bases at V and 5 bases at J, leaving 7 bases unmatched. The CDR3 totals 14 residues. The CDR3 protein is CASSTGQGQHEQYF. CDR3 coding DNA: TGTGCCAGCAGTACGGGACAGGGACAACACGAGCAGTACTTC.

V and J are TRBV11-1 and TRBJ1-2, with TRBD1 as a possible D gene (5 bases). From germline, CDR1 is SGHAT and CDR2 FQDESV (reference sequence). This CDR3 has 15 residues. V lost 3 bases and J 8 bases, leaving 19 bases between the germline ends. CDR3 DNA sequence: TGTGCCAGCAGCTTTGGATCGACAGCTATTGGGGGCTACACCTTC. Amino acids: CASSFGSTAIGGYTF.